These 15 T cell receptor beta chains were sequenced from one sample in a study of blood T cell repertoires in COVID-19. Profiling relied on immunoSEQ multiplex PCR, and the TCRdb table lists in-frame clones only, not all of them. The table has approximately 100,000 clones, roughly 86% seen once. Sequencing was carried out using peripheral blood. The source of these receptors is a man between 45 and 60 years old with acute or convalescent COVID-19.

This clone was recorded only once. The genes are TRBV7-3 and TRBJ2-5; TRBD2 might be the D (6 bases). The germline gives CDR1 SGHTA, CDR2 FQGTGA. V dropped 5 bases and J dropped 5 bases, with 18 bases sitting between them. The CDR3 sequence is 15 residues long. CDR3 in DNA: TGTGCCAGCAGCGACCGGGACTCCCGGATGGAGACCCAGTACTTC. Protein product: CASSDRDSRMETQYF. The entire variable domain, with the rest obtained from reference TRBV7-3 and TRBJ2-5, is as follows: GAGVSQTPSNKVTEKGKYVELRCDPISGHTALYWYRQSLGQGPEFLIYFQGTGAADDSGLPNDRFFAVRPEGSVSTLKIQRTERGDSAVYLCASSDRDSRMETQYFGPGTRLLVL.

This rearrangement joins TRBV7-2 to TRBJ2-1; TRBD2 matches 10 bases. J lost 7 bases, V lost 5 bases, and 11 bases had no gene match. Germline CDR1 is SGHTA and CDR2 is FQGNSA. The CDR3 is 16 residues long. The CDR3 sequence: CASSPAGGSSGNEQFF. The CDR3 DNA reads TGTGCCAGCAGCCCAGCGGGAGGGTCTTCCGGAAATGAGCAGTTCTTC.

The table lists this clone with a count of one. This rearrangement joins TRBV19 to TRBJ1-2, with D possibly being TRBD1 (6 bases). This CDR3 region has 15 residues. Trimming stripped 6 bases from V and 4 bases from J, with 18 bases between. Germline loops: CDR1 LNHDA, CDR2 SQIVND (reference sequence). The CDR3 DNA reads TGTGCCAGTAGCTCTAGACAGGCACCTTTCTATGGCTACACCTTC. Protein product: CASSSRQAPFYGYTF.

Only a few counts were recorded for this clone. The V gene is TRBV4-1, the J gene TRBJ1-5, with 12 bases that match TRBD1. This CDR3 has 16 residues. CDR1 and CDR2 from the germline V gene are MGHRA and YSYEKL. J lost 5 bases, V lost 3 bases, and 5 bases had no gene match. CDR3 region: CASSQGDRGPYQPQHF. The CDR3 DNA reads TGCGCCAGCAGCCAGGGGGACAGGGGGCCGTATCAGCCCCAGCATTTT.

The CDR3 DNA is TGTGCCAGCAGGGGGGGAGCCTCTGGAAACACCATATATTTT. Translating gives CASRGGASGNTIYF. The chain uses TRBV28 and TRBJ1-3; D may be TRBD1 (5 bases). The CDR3 loop spans 14 amino acids. Germline V gives CDR1 MDHEN, CDR2 SYDVKM. Deletions cut 6 bases from V and 0 bases from J, with 9 bases between. The full variable domain, its missing parts supplied by reference TRBV28 and TRBJ1-3, is DVKVTQSSRYLVKRTGEKVFLECVQDMDHENMFWYRQDPGLGLRLIYFSYDVKMKEKGDIPEGYSVSREKKERFSLILESASTNQTSMYLCASRGGASGNTIYFGEGSWLTVV.

The chain carries TRBV9 and TRBJ2-2, with D possibly matching TRBD2 (7 bases). The CDR3 totals 17 residues. CDR1 is SGDLS and CDR2 is YYNGEE in the germline V gene. Trimming stripped 4 bases from V and 8 bases from J, with 24 bases between. The CDR3 protein is CASSLTTTGGGAGELFF. DNA of the CDR3: TGTGCCAGCAGCTTAACTACTACCGGAGGGGGGGCTGGGGAGCTGTTTTTT.

The chain couples TRBV6-5 to TRBJ1-3, with a tentative D call TRBD1 (6 bases). Germline CDR1 and CDR2: MNHEY and SVGAGI. V was shortened by 6 bases and J by 4 bases, with 16 bases between the two germline ends. The CDR3 is 15 residues long. CDR3: CASRVGQLGGNTIYF. The CDR3 DNA is TGTGCCAGCAGAGTTGGACAGTTGGGGGGAAACACCATATATTTT.

The chain combines TRBV3-1 (or the pseudogene TRBV3-2) with TRBJ1-5; possible D gene TRBD1, 6 bases. The CDR3 is 15 amino acids. In germline, CDR1 is LGHDT, CDR2 YNNKEL (reference sequence). V was cut by 2 bases and J by 9 bases, with 17 bases left in between. CDR3: CASSQQDSPYGPQHF. The CDR3 DNA follows: TGTGCCAGCAGCCAACAGGACAGCCCTTACGGGCCCCAGCATTTT.

The V and J genes are TRBV12-3 or TRBV12-4 and TRBJ2-7, with D possibly being TRBD2 (5 bases). The CDR3 consists of 13 residues. V shed 4 bases and J shed 5 bases, with 12 bases lying between them. CDR3 bases: TGTGCCAGCAGTTCTAGCCCTCCTAACGAGCAGTACTTC. As protein: CASSSSPPNEQYF.

The J gene is TRBJ2-1, the V gene TRBV7-8; TRBD1 aligns across 12 bases. This CDR3 comprises 17 residues. Germline assignment: CDR1 SGHVS and CDR2 FQNEAQ. Trimming removed 4 bases from V and 1 base from J; junction bases left unmatched: 5. For the CDR3, the DNA is TGTGCCAGCAGCTCCGGGACAGGGGGCCATTCCTACAATGAGCAGTTCTTC. It yields the protein CASSSGTGGHSYNEQFF.

This chain joins TRBV25-1 and TRBJ1-2; 7 bases align to TRBD1. The CDR3 loop spans 14 amino acids. The germline gives CDR1 MGHDK, CDR2 SYGVNS. V shed 4 bases and J 4 bases; nucleotides not matched to a gene: 6. The CDR3 reads CASSGTGRIYGYTF. CDR3 DNA sequence: TGTGCCAGCAGTGGGACAGGTCGAATCTATGGCTACACCTTC.

This chain links TRBV12-3 or TRBV12-4 with TRBJ1-4; D not certain. Trimming shortened V by 4 bases and J by 6 bases, and 9 bases separated the two germline ends. CDR3 size: 13 residues. The DNA for the CDR3 is TGTGCCAGCAGTTCGTGGAGGGATGAAAAACTGTTTTTT. Protein sequence: CASSSWRDEKLFF.

The V and J genes are TRBV27 and TRBJ1-2; a weak D match, TRBD1 (5 bases). V lost 5 bases and J 3 bases, leaving 22 bases between the germline ends. Germline V CDR1 and CDR2: MNHEY, SMNVEV (reference sequence). The CDR3 spans 17 residues. CDR3 in DNA: TGTGCCAGCAGTACCTACAGGTTTTCCCTCAAAGACTATGGCTACACCTTC. Protein product: CASSTYRFSLKDYGYTF.

The chain links TRBV5-1 to TRBJ2-2; 7 bases are shared with TRBD1. Trimming removed 4 bases from V and 4 bases from J; junction bases left unmatched: 13. The CDR3 is made up of 17 amino acids. Germline values: CDR1 SGHRS, CDR2 YFSETQ. This CDR3 reads CASSPAPPGGGTGELFF. The CDR3 DNA follows: TGCGCCAGCAGCCCGGCTCCTCCAGGGGGTGGCACCGGGGAGCTGTTTTTT.

V is TRBV25-1 and J is TRBJ2-7; 8 bases are shared with TRBD2. The germline V gene has CDR1 MGHDK and CDR2 SYGVNS. The CDR3 extends over 15 amino acids. V lost 5 bases to trimming and J lost 3 bases; unmatched junction nucleotides: 9. CDR3 loop: CASSRIAGSRYEQYF. CDR3 coding DNA: TGTGCCAGCAGTAGAATAGCGGGAAGTCGCTACGAGCAGTACTTC.